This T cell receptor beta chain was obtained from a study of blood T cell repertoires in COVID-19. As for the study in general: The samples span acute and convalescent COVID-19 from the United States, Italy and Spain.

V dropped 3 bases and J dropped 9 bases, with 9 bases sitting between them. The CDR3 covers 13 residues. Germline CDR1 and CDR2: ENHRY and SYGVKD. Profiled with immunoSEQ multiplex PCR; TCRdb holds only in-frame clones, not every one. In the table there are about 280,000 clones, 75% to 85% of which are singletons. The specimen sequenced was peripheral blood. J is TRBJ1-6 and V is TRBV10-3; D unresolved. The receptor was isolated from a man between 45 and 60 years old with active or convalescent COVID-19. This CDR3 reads CAISEYSSSPLHF. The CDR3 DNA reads TGTGCCATCAGTGAATACAGCAGTTCACCCCTCCACTTT.